The rows below give T cell receptor beta chains drawn from one sample of a study of T-cell memory formation after mild COVID-19. One entry per CDR3 protein results from TCRdb running MiXCR on the 5' RACE reads. The data show 200,000 to 300,000 distinct CDR3 sequences, with approximately 16% seen just once and roughly a fifth held by the top ten. Input material: PBMCs or a T cell subset sorted from them (not recorded which). The receptor set was obtained from a man between 18 and 35 years old who had mild COVID-19 (a few samples of this study predate the infection). Cell type and time point are not known. CDR3s include the opening cysteine and the closing phenylalanine or tryptophan. The D gene is left open where the match is weak. Rows give clone size only sometimes, using once, few, many, or a class for an expanded clone.

. TRBJ1-5 once TRBV24-1 CATSDPNQPQHF TGTGCCACCAGTGACCCGAATCAGCCCCAGCATTTT
. TRBJ2-2 . TRBV7-6 CASSIPRDSENTGELFF TGTGCCAGCAGCATACCCCGGGACTCAGAGAACACCGGGGAGCTGTTTTTT
. TRBJ2-1 few TRBV7-2 CASSLDWAGVLEQFF TGTGCCAGCAGCTTAGACTGGGCAGGGGTGCTTGAGCAGTTCTTC
TRBD2 TRBJ2-3 . TRBV20-1 CSARDPQRGGTDTQYF TGCAGTGCTAGAGATCCCCAGCGGGGGGGCACAGATACGCAGTATTTT
. TRBJ2-3 . TRBV7-6 CASSSRARLDTQYF TGTGCCAGCAGCTCCCGGGCCCGGTTAGATACGCAGTATTTT
. TRBJ1-1 few TRBV11-3 CASSLARQTEAFF TGTGCCAGCAGCTTAGCCCGACAGACTGAAGCTTTCTTT
TRBD1 TRBJ1-2 many TRBV7-9 CASSLGGTGEGGYTF TGTGCCAGCAGCTTAGGAGGGACAGGGGAAGGTGGCTACACCTTC
. TRBJ1-1 many TRBV7-2 CASSTVDRTEAFF TGTGCCAGCAGCACTGTCGACAGGACTGAAGCTTTCTTT
TRBD2 TRBJ2-1 . TRBV4-1 CASSLGSGAKYNEQFF TGCGCCAGCAGCCTCGGGAGCGGGGCCAAATACAATGAGCAGTTCTTC
. TRBJ1-5 few TRBV9 CASSVEGQPQHF TGTGCCAGCAGCGTAGAGGGTCAGCCCCAGCATTTT
. TRBJ1-2 . TRBV6-1 CASSGRGQGSIEIGYTF TGTGCCAGCAGTGGTCGAGGGCAGGGGAGTATTGAAATTGGCTACACCTTC
TRBD2 TRBJ2-2 . TRBV20-1 CSATSSGVNTGELFF TGCAGTGCTACTTCTAGCGGGGTGAACACCGGGGAGCTGTTTTTT
. TRBJ1-3 . TRBV15 CATSRDYGNTIYF TGTGCCACCAGCAGAGATTACGGAAACACCATATATTTT
. TRBJ2-3 . TRBV18 CASSRAGTPWDTQYF TGTGCCAGCTCACGCGCCGGGACACCCTGGGATACGCAGTATTTT
. TRBJ2-1 few TRBV28 CASTRGLAYNEQFF TGTGCCAGCACCCGGGGGCTAGCCTACAATGAGCAGTTCTTC
. TRBJ2-3 few TRBV20-1 CSARVTDTQYF TGCAGTGCTAGAGTTACAGATACGCAGTATTTT
. TRBJ1-2 . TRBV5-1 CASSLPGDYGYTF TGCGCCAGCAGCTTGCCAGGGGACTATGGCTACACCTTC
. TRBJ1-2 . TRBV30 CAWDSYGYGYTF TGTGCCTGGGATAGTTACGGCTATGGCTACACCTTC
. TRBJ1-1 few TRBV3-1 CASSQFRGLTEAFF TGTGCCAGCAGCCAGTTCAGGGGACTCACTGAAGCTTTCTTT
. TRBJ1-2 few TRBV4-3 CASSQGSRNYGYTF TGCGCCAGCAGCCAAGGGTCCCGTAACTATGGCTACACCTTC
. TRBJ2-4 . TRBV6-2/TRBV6-3 CASRTTGTSLAKNIQYF TGTGCCAGCAGAACGACCGGGACATCCCTAGCCAAAAACATTCAGTACTTC
. TRBJ2-7 . TRBV7-2 CASSLDPNYEQYF TGTGCCAGCAGCCTCGACCCGAACTACGAGCAGTACTTC
TRBD2 TRBJ2-3 . TRBV2 CAGTRRLAGYTDTQYF TGTGCCGGCACGAGACGACTAGCGGGGTACACAGATACGCAGTATTTT
TRBD2 TRBJ2-7 few TRBV7-2 CASSLRLAGVYEQYF TGTGCCAGCAGCCTACGACTAGCGGGAGTATACGAGCAGTACTTC
TRBD2 TRBJ2-1 once TRBV7-6 CASSRERGANNEQFF TGTGCCAGCAGCCGAGAGCGGGGGGCAAACAATGAGCAGTTCTTC
. TRBJ2-1 . TRBV6-5 CASSQGTEQFF TGTGCCAGCAGTCAGGGCACTGAGCAGTTCTTC
TRBD1 TRBJ2-3 many TRBV20-1 CSAAGLGTGGRRDTQYF TGCAGTGCTGCAGGTCTCGGGACAGGGGGCCGGAGAGATACGCAGTATTTT
TRBD1 TRBJ2-2 . TRBV7-7 CASSLYPKTGGTGELFF TGTGCCAGCAGCTTATACCCTAAAACAGGGGGGACCGGGGAGCTGTTTTTT
TRBD2 TRBJ2-1 few TRBV5-1 CASSLEASGDYNEQFF TGCGCCAGCAGCTTGGAGGCTAGCGGGGACTACAATGAGCAGTTCTTC
TRBD1 TRBJ2-5 few TRBV6-5 CASSYGDRELETQYF TGTGCCAGCAGTTACGGGGACAGGGAGCTTGAGACCCAGTACTTC
TRBD1 TRBJ2-7 . TRBV11-1 CASSLSPDRGYEQYF TGTGCCAGCAGCTTAAGCCCGGACAGGGGCTACGAGCAGTACTTC
. TRBJ1-1 few TRBV3-1 CASSPFFWTEAFF TGTGCCAGCAGCCCCTTTTTTTGGACTGAAGCTTTCTTT